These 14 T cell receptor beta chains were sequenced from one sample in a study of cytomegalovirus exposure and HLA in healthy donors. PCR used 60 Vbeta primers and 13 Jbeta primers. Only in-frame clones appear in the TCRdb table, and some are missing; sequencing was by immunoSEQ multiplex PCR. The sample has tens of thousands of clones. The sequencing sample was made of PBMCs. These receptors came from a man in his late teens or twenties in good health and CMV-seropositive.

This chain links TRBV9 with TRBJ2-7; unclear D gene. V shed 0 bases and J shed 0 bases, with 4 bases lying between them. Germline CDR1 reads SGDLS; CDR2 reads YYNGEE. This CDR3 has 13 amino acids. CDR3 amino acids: CASSVASSYEQYF. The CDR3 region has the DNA TGTGCCAGCAGCGTAGCCTCCTCCTACGAGCAGTACTTC.

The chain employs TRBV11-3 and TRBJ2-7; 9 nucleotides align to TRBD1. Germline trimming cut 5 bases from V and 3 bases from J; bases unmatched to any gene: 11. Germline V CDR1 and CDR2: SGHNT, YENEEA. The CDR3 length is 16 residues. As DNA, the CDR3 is TGTGCCAGCAGCCCCAGTGCGGGGACAGGGATCTACGAGCAGTACTTC. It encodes CASSPSAGTGIYEQYF.

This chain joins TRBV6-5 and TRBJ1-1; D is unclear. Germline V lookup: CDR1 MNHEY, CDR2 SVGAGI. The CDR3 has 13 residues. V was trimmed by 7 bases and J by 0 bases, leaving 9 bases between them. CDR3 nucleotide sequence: TGTGCCAGCACCTACGGGTTGAACACTGAAGCTTTCTTT. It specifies CASTYGLNTEAFF.

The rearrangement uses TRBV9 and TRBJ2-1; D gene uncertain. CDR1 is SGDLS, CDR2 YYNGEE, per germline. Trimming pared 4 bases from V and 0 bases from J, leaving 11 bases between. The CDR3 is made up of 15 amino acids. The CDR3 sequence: CASSRSTGSYNEQFF. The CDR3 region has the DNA TGTGCCAGCAGCCGCTCCACTGGCTCCTACAATGAGCAGTTCTTC.

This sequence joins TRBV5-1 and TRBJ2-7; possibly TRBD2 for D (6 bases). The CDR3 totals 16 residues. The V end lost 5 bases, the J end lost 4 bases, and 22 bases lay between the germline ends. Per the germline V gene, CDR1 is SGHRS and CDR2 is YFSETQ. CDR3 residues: CASREGLDGSIYEQYF. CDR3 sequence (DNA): TGCGCCAGCAGGGAGGGGCTTGACGGGTCCATTTACGAGCAGTACTTC. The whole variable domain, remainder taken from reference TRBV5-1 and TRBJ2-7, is KAGVTQTPRYLIKTRGQQVTLSCSPISGHRSVSWYQQTPGQGLQFLFEYFSETQRNKGNFPGRFSGRQFSNSRSEMNVSTLELGDSALYLCASREGLDGSIYEQYFGPGTRLTVT.

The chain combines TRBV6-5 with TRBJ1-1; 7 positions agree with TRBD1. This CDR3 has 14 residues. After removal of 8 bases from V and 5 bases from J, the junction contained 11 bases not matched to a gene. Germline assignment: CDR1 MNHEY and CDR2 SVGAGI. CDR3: CASVGTAPQTEAFF. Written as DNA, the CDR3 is TGTGCCAGCGTTGGGACAGCACCCCAGACTGAAGCTTTCTTT.

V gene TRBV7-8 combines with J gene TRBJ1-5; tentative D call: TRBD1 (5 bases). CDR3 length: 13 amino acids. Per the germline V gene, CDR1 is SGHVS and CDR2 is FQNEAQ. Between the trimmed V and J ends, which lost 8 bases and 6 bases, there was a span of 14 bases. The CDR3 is CASGGRRGQPQHF. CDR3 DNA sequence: TGTGCCAGCGGAGGACGGAGGGGTCAGCCCCAGCATTTT.

Here the CDR3 reads CATSRAPLTGVPYYGYTF. Here the CDR3 DNA reads TGTGCCACCAGCAGAGCCCCCTTGACAGGGGTCCCCTACTATGGCTACACCTTC. The V and J genes are TRBV15 and TRBJ1-2; 8 nucleotides align to TRBD1. CDR1 is LNHNV and CDR2 is YYDKDF in the germline V gene (reference sequence). The CDR3 length is 18 residues. V gave up 1 base and J gave up 3 bases; unmatched junction bases: 13.

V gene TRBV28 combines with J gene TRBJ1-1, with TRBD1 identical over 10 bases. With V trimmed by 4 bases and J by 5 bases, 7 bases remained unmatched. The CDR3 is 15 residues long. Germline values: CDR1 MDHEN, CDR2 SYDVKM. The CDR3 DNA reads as TGTGCCAGCAGTTCCCCGGGACAGGGGACTACTGAAGCTTTCTTT. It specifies CASSSPGQGTTEAFF.

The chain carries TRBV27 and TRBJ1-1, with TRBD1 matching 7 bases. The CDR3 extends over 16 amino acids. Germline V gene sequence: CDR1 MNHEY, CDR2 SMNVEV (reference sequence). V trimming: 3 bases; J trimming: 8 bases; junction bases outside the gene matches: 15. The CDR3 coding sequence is TGTGCCAGCAGTTTTCTTCCGGGACAGAGATTCGCGGAAGCTTTCTTT. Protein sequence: CASSFLPGQRFAEAFF.

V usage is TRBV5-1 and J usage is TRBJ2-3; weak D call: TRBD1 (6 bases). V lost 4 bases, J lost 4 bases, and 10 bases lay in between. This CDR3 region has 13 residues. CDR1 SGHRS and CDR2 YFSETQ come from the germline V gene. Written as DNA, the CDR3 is TGCGCCAGCAGCCCTGACAGGCCAGATACGCAGTATTTT. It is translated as CASSPDRPDTQYF.

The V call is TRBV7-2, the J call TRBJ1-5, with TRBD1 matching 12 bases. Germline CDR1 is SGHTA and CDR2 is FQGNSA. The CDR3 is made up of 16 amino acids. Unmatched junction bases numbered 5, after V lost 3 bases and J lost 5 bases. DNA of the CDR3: TGTGCCAGCAGCTTTTTTGGGACAGGGGGCGATCAGCCCCAGCATTTT. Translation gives CASSFFGTGGDQPQHF.

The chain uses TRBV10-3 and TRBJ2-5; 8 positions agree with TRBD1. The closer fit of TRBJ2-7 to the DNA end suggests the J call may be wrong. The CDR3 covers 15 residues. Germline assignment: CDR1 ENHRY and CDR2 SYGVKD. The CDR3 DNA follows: TGTGCCATCAGAAAAAACAGGGGGAGCTCCTACGAGCAGTACTTC. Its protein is CAIRKNRGSSYEQYF.

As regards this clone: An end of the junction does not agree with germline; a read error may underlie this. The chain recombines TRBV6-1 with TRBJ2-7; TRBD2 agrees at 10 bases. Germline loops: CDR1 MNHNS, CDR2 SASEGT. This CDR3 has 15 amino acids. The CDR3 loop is CASSRASGSSHEQYF. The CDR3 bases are TGTGCCAGCTCGCGGGCTAGCGGGAGCTCCCACGAGCAGTACTTC.